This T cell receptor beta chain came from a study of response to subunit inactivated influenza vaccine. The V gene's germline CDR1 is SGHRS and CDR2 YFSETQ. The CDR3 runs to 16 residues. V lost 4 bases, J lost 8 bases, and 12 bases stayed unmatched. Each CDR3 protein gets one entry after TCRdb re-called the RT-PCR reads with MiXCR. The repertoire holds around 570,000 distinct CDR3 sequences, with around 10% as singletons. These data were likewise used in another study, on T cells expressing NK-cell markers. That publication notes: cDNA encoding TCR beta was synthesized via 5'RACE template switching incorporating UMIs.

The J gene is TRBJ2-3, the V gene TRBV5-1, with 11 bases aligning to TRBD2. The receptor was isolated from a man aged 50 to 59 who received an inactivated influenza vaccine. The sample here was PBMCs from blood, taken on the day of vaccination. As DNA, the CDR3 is TGCGCCAGCAGCATCTCCGGGACTAGCGGTTTTAGTACGCAGTATTTT. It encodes CASSISGTSGFSTQYF.